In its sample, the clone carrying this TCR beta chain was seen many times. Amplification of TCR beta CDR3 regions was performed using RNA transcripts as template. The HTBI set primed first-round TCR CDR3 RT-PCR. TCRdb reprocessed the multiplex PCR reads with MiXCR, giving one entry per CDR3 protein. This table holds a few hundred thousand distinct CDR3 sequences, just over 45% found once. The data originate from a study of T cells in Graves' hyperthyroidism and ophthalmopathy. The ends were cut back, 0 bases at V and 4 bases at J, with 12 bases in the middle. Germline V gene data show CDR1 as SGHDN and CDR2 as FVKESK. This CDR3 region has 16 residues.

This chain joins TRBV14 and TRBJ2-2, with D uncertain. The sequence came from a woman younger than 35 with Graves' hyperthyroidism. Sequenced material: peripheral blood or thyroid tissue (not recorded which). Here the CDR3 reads CASSQEMWGPTGELFF. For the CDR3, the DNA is TGTGCCAGCAGCCAAGAGATGTGGGGTCCCACCGGGGAGCTGTTTTTT.